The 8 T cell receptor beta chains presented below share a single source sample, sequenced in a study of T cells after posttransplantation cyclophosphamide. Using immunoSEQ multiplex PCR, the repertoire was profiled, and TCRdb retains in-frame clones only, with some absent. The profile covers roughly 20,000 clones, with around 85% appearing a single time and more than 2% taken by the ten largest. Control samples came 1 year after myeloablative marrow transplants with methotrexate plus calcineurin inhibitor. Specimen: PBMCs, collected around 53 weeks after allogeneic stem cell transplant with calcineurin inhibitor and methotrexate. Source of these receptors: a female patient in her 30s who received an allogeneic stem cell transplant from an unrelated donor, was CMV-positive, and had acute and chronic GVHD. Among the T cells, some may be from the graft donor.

The CDR3 coding sequence is TGTGCCAGCAGTTACTCGGGGAGGGGCCCGAAGGGCTACACCTTC. Translating gives CASSYSGRGPKGYTF. The V call is TRBV6-6, the J call TRBJ1-2, with D tentatively TRBD1 (5 bases). The germline gives CDR1 MNHNY, CDR2 SVGAGI (reference sequence). This CDR3 spans 15 amino acids. Trimming removed 0 bases from V and 8 bases from J, with 16 bases in between.

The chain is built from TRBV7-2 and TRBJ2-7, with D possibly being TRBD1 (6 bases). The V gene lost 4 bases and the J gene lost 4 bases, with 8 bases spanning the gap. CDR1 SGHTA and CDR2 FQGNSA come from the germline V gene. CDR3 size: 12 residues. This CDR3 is CASSYTGYEQYF. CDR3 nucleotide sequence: TGTGCCAGCAGCTATACAGGGTACGAGCAGTACTTC. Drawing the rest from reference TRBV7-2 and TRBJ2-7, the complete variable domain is GAGVSQSPSNKVTEKGKDVELRCDPISGHTALYWYRQSLGQGLEFLIYFQGNSAPDKSGLPSDRFSAERTGGSVSTLTIQRTQQEDSAVYLCASSYTGYEQYFGPGTRLTVT.

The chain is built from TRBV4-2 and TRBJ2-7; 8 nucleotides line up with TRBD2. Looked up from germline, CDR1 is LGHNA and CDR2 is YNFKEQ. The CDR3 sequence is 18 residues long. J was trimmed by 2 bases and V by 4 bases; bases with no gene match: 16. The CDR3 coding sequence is TGTGCCAGCAGCCGAATAAGGTCTGGCGCGGGGGGAACCTACGAGCAGTACTTC. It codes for CASSRIRSGAGGTYEQYF.

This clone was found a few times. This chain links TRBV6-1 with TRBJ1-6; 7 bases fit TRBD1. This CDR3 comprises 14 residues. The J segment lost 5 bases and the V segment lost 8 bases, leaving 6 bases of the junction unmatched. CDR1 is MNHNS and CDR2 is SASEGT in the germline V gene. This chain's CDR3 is CASVGTANNSPLHF. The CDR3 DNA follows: TGTGCCAGCGTTGGGACAGCCAATAATTCACCCCTCCACTTT.

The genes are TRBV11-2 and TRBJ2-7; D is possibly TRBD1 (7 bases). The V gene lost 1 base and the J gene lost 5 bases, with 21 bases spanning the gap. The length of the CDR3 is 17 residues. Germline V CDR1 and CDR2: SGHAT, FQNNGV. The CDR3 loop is CASSLAPLTGRNHEQYF. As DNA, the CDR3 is TGTGCCAGCAGCTTAGCACCTTTGACAGGGAGGAACCACGAGCAGTACTTC.

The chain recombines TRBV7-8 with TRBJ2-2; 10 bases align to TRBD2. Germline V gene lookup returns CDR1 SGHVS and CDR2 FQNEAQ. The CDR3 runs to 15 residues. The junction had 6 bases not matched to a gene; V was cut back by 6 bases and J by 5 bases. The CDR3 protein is CASSLSGGATGELFF. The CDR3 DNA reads TGTGCCAGCAGTTTGAGCGGGGGGGCAACCGGGGAGCTGTTTTTT.

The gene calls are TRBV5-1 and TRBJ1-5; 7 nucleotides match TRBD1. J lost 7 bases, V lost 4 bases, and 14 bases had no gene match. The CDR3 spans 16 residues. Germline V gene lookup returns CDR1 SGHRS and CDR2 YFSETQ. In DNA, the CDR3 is TGCGCCAGCAGCCCTCTTCCAGGACAGGAGGAACAGCCCCAGCATTTT. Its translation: CASSPLPGQEEQPQHF.

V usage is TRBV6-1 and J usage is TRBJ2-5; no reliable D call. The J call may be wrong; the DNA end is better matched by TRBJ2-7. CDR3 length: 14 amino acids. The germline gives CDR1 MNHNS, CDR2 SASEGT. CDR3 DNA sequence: TGTGCCAGCAGTGACCCCATGAGCTCCTACGAGCAGTACTTC. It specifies CASSDPMSSYEQYF.